The 17 T cell receptor beta chains listed next were all sequenced from one sample in a study of T-cell reconstitution after alpha-beta-depleted transplantation in children. A TCRbeta library incorporating unique molecular identifiers was prepared. One entry per CDR3 protein results from TCRdb running MiXCR on the PCR reads. This sample carries around 480,000 distinct CDR3 sequences, over 25% of them seen once, and the ten largest clones take 2% to 3%. The material sequenced was PBMCs from the stem cell graft donor, taken from the stem cell graft. The receptors derive from a human donor who donated a stem cell graft to a child with aplastic anemia.

This clonotype was counted a few times. This chain links TRBV20-1 with TRBJ2-3; 7 bases are a match to TRBD1. This CDR3 has 15 amino acids. Germline assignment: CDR1 DFQATT and CDR2 SNEGSKA (reference sequence). J lost 0 bases, V lost 8 bases, and 11 bases had no gene match. CDR3 nucleotide sequence: TGCAGTAAGATAAACAGGGGTCAGAGCACAGATACGCAGTATTTT. It codes for CSKINRGQSTDTQYF.

The chain is built from TRBV7-9 and TRBJ2-1; the D call may be TRBD1 or TRBD2 (5 bases each). Trimming shortened V by 1 base and J by 6 bases, and 13 bases separated the two germline ends. This CDR3 is built from 15 residues. Germline CDR1 and CDR2: SEHNR and FQNEAQ (reference sequence). The CDR3 here is CASSLGPGASNEQFF. In DNA, the CDR3 is TGTGCCAGCAGCTTAGGCCCCGGGGCCTCCAATGAGCAGTTCTTC.

A note on this clonotype: One end of the junction fails to match germline, which may point to a read error. This chain joins TRBV28 and TRBJ2-4; no reliable D call. Per germline, CDR1 MDHEN and CDR2 SYDVKM. The CDR3 runs 15 residues. CDR3 bases: TGTGCCAGCAGTTTATACGTCGTAGCCAAAAACAGTCAGTACTTC. Its protein is CASSLYVVAKNSQYF.

The sample holds a few counts of this clonotype. The genes are TRBV20-1 and TRBJ2-7; the D gene is possibly TRBD2 (6 bases). From germline, CDR1 is DFQATT and CDR2 SNEGSKA (reference sequence). CDR3 length: 13 amino acids. Trimming took off 6 bases at V and 2 bases at J, with 14 bases between the two ends. The CDR3 loop is CSASLSGPYEQYF. The CDR3 DNA reads as TGCAGTGCCTCGCTCAGCGGGCCCTACGAGCAGTACTTC.

The chain links TRBV10-3 to TRBJ2-7, with D unclear. CDR1 is ENHRY and CDR2 is SYGVKD in the germline V gene. Trimming stripped 2 bases from V and 0 bases from J, with 11 bases between. The CDR3 is 15 residues long. The CDR3 loop reads CAISEGPSSSYEQYF. CDR3 nucleotides: TGTGCCATCAGTGAGGGCCCCTCAAGCTCCTACGAGCAGTACTTC.

This clonotype was seen a few times. In nucleotides, the CDR3 is TGCGCCAGCAGCTCCGGGACAGGGAGATCACCCCTCCACTTT. Protein sequence: CASSSGTGRSPLHF. V and J are TRBV5-1 and TRBJ1-6, with 9 bases matching TRBD1. This CDR3 has 14 amino acids. Germline CDR1 reads SGHRS; CDR2 reads YFSETQ. Trimming at V came to 3 bases and at J to 10 bases, leaving 5 bases not matched to a gene.

This chain joins TRBV19 and TRBJ2-7, with 7 bases identical to TRBD2. The length of the CDR3 is 16 residues. Germline V gene lookup returns CDR1 LNHDA and CDR2 SQIVND (reference sequence). J gave up 2 bases and V 2 bases, and 9 bases lay outside the gene matches. CDR3 residues: CASSIMLGDYAYEQYF. CDR3 in DNA: TGTGCCAGTAGTATAATGTTGGGGGACTACGCCTACGAGCAGTACTTC.

This clonotype occurred a few times. The CDR3 nucleotides are TGTGCCAGTAGTCCTTCCCAAAACAGGGGCACCGGGGAGCTGTTTTTT. This encodes CASSPSQNRGTGELFF. The chain has TRBV19 and TRBJ2-2, with TRBD1 matching 7 bases. The CDR3 has 16 amino acids. Unmatched junction bases numbered 10, after V lost 5 bases and J lost 4 bases. The germline V gene has CDR1 LNHDA and CDR2 SQIVND (reference sequence). Variable domain in full (rest from reference TRBV19 and TRBJ2-2): DGGITQSPKYLFRKEGQNVTLSCEQNLNHDAMYWYRQDPGQGLRLIYYSQIVNDFQKGDIAEGYSVSREKKESFPLTVTSAQKNPTAFYLCASSPSQNRGTGELFFGEGSRLTVL.

This chain connects TRBV5-4 to TRBJ1-4; D is perhaps TRBD1 (5 bases). Germline lookup yields CDR1 SGHNT and CDR2 YYREEE (reference sequence). Trimming pared 0 bases from V and 1 base from J, leaving 16 bases between. CDR3 length: 18 residues. CDR3 in DNA: TGTGCCAGCAGCTTGGCGGGCGGGACTACGAGAACTAATGAAAAACTGTTTTTT. This codes for CASSLAGGTTRTNEKLFF.

This clonotype occurred a few times. The genes are TRBV7-8 and TRBJ2-1, with D possibly matching TRBD2 (6 bases). The germline gives CDR1 SGHVS, CDR2 FQNEAQ. Trimming cost V 5 bases and J 7 bases, with 18 bases left between them. The CDR3 contains 15 residues. DNA for the CDR3: TGTGCCAGCAGCCCCCGTCGACTAGTTTCTAATGAGCAGTTCTTC. Translation: CASSPRRLVSNEQFF.

This clonotype was detected ten times or more. The CDR3 is CASSERDGYEQYV. The CDR3 bases are TGTGCCAGCAGTGAACGAGACGGGTACGAGCAGTACGTC. This chain links TRBV6-1 with TRBJ2-7; D is undetermined. The CDR3 spans 13 residues. Deletions cut 2 bases from V and 4 bases from J, with 9 bases between. Germline CDR1 reads MNHNS; CDR2 reads SASEGT.

This clonotype occurred a few times. CDR3 sequence: CASSPPDRGIRADTQYF. In nucleotides, the CDR3 is TGCGCCAGCAGTCCCCCGGACAGGGGAATTCGAGCAGATACGCAGTATTTT. This rearrangement joins TRBV23-1 to TRBJ2-3, with 9 positions matching TRBD1. TRBV23-1 is treated as an ORF (open reading frame) with a function not yet certain. The CDR3 runs 17 residues. Trimming cost V 4 bases and J 4 bases; bases outside gene matches: 12.

V gene TRBV6-5 combines with J gene TRBJ1-1; no clear D gene. CDR1 is MNHEY, CDR2 SVGAGI, per germline. Trimming left V 4 bases short and J 6 bases short, with 12 bases between. This CDR3 spans 13 amino acids. Written as DNA, the CDR3 is TGTGCCAGCAGTTCCCCTTGGGGAGCTGAAGCTTTCTTT. It codes for CASSSPWGAEAFF.

This clonotype was seen more than once but under ten times. The rearrangement joins TRBV29-1 to TRBJ2-1, with 12 positions matching TRBD2. In germline, CDR1 is SQVTM, CDR2 ANQGSEA. J lost 4 bases, V lost 2 bases, and 6 bases had no gene match. The CDR3 sequence is 16 residues long. DNA of the CDR3: TGCAGCGTTGAAAAGCTAGCGGGAGGGAGTTACAATGAGCAGTTCTTC. This encodes CSVEKLAGGSYNEQFF.

This clonotype was observed at least ten times. The V gene is TRBV20-1, the J gene TRBJ1-1; D call uncertain. Germline-derived CDR1 and CDR2 are DFQATT and SNEGSKA (reference sequence). Trimming took 6 bases from V and 1 from J, leaving 9 bases between them. This CDR3 has 12 residues. The CDR3 nucleotides are TGCAGTGCCCCCCTAGGGAACACTGAAGCTTTCTTT. It yields the protein CSAPLGNTEAFF.

The gene calls are TRBV18 and TRBJ2-3; the match to TRBD1 covers 8 bases. The CDR3 sequence is 15 residues long. Trimming took 5 bases from V and 1 from J; bases not matched to a gene: 5. Germline V gene lookup returns CDR1 KGHSH and CDR2 LQKENI. In DNA form, the CDR3 reads TGTGCCAGCTCAGGACAGGGTATAGGCACAGATACGCAGTATTTT. Its translation is CASSGQGIGTDTQYF.

This clonotype was found a few times. The chain combines TRBV6-2 or TRBV6-3 with TRBJ2-5; 11 nucleotides align to TRBD1. The V segment lost 6 bases and the J segment 4 bases; nucleotides outside the gene matches: 7. The germline V gene encodes CDR1 MNHEY and CDR2 SVGEGT. The CDR3 totals 15 residues. CDR3 amino acids: CASRRDRGFGETQYF. DNA for the CDR3: TGTGCCAGCAGGAGGGACAGGGGGTTTGGAGAGACCCAGTACTTC.